Sequencing of this TCR beta chain was carried out in a study of blood T cell repertoires in COVID-19 (dated by TCRdb to the early 2020s). For context, the study as a whole: Samples covering the acute and convalescent phases of COVID-19 were provided by collaborators in the United States, Italy and Spain. Sample metadata almost always included a de-identified subject ID, COVID-19 status, age in years and sex. The repertoires were released in a freely available public database intended as a resource for research on the immune response to SARS-CoV-2. The samples were drawn from two sources: the first 160 participants of the ongoing ImmuneRACE study, and 950 to 1,500 subjects contributed by 6 global collaborators. The material from the prospective study consisted of cDNA or gDNA derived from T cells, B-cell-depleted T cells, or PBMCs. Where available, HLA class I and class II types were taken from metadata supplied by the sample provider and were not determined by assay-based typing. Deeply sampled blood TCRbeta repertoires from subjects exposed to, actively infected with, or recovered from COVID-19 were included in the dataset. Overall results and qualifications from the work: Clinical and demographic metadata were provided uncurated, with the amount varying by source and participant.

TCRbeta CDR3 regions were amplified from genomic DNA using the immunoSEQ Assay, a bias-controlled multiplex PCR. The original methods were these. The number of nucleated cells in each sample was estimated from the amplification of reference gene primers within the assay. To quantify the absolute abundance of each unique TCRbeta CDR3 rearrangement, sequence reads were collapsed and filtered. For each sample, productive Simpson clonality was calculated as the square root of Simpson's diversity index across productive rearrangements. What TCRdb holds here is the immuneACCESS table cut down to in-frame rearrangements. Part of the clones is not present; checked against another copy, under half of the missing clones reflect an unresolved V gene, and the others are unexplained. Clonal size and the V and J genes are those of that table, whereas D and trimming came from the DNA. A total of 150,000 to 200,000 clones appear in this sample, 88% of them only once. Roughly 4.2% of the sample goes to the ten largest clones.

Only a few counts were recorded for this clone. Its cognate antigen has yet to be identified. No base quality values were provided; no much bigger clone lies one nucleotide off. Collaborating institutions collected whole blood in K2EDTA tubes following their own protocols. For TCRbeta analysis, collaborator samples were shipped as frozen whole blood, as isolated PBMCs, or as DNA extracted from either sample type. The germline V gene yields LGHNA for CDR1 and YNFKEQ for CDR2. V is cut by 4 bases and J by 4 bases, and the space between the germline ends is 14 bases. The CDR3 covers 15 residues, taking in both the cysteine and the phenylalanine. This entry keeps only the CDR3 DNA: 45 bases, framed from base 1.

The TCR was taken from a woman between 25 and 40 years old with acute or convalescent COVID-19. Sequencing was carried out using peripheral blood. Recombination linked TRBV4-2 to TRBJ1-5; a weak D assignment points to TRBD1 (5 bases agree). The CDR3 reads CASSPSDRDNQPQHF. The sequenced DNA is TGTGCCAGCAGCCCATCTGACAGAGATAATCAGCCCCAGCATTTT.